The subject of this entry is one T cell receptor (beta chain). The antigen is unknown. V was cut by 7 bases and J by 1 base, with 10 bases left in between. The germline gives CDR1 SQVTM, CDR2 ANQGSEA. CDR3 length equals 12 residues. These data originate in a study of identical twins. Study-wide results and caveats: Abundant beta clonotypes from cord blood had fewer insertions, unlike memory repertoires, which showed none. Out-of-frame TCR alpha sharing in monozygotic twins exceeded recombination model predictions.

Everyone who gave samples was a healthy Caucasian. With template switching, a universal primer site was added, and the cDNA carried unique molecular identifiers. TCRdb reprocessed the 5' RACE reads via MiXCR and lists one record per CDR3 protein. Of hundreds of thousands of distinct CDR3 sequences detected, 9% to 15% appear once; the ten largest clones hold around 1.6%. This sample also belongs to another study, concerning yellow fever vaccine responses in identical twins.

This chain connects TRBV29-1 to TRBJ1-1; D possibly corresponds to TRBD1 (5 bases). The source of this sequence is a woman under 30 in good health. Specimen: PBMCs. As DNA, the CDR3 is TGCAGCGGGGGCAGGGCGAACACTGAAGCTTTCTTT. This encodes CSGGRANTEAFF.